This TCR beta chain is from a study of blood T cell repertoires in COVID-19. Study at large: The United States, Italy and Spain provided the acute and convalescent COVID-19 samples. PBMCs, B-cell-depleted T cells, or T cells were the source of the cDNA or gDNA that made up the material.

This clone was seen only once. The germline V gene encodes CDR1 MNHEY and CDR2 SMNVEV (reference sequence). The V gene lost 5 bases and the J gene lost 2 bases, with 9 bases spanning the gap. This CDR3 has 13 amino acids. Per the original data handling: Amplifying reference gene primers gave estimates of nucleated cell counts. Data came from immunoSEQ multiplex PCR; TCRdb stores just in-frame clones and leaves some out. The D gene and trimming were derived from the DNA, and the V and J assignments and clone size from that table. The table includes about 220,000 clones, 80% to 90% detected once. This receptor was taken from a woman aged 55-70 years who had recovered from COVID-19. The chain has TRBV27 and TRBJ1-2; possible D gene TRBD1, 6 bases. The specimen was peripheral blood. The CDR3 DNA is TGTGCCAGCAGTCCAACAGGGAACTATGGCTACACCTTC. Its translation: CASSPTGNYGYTF.